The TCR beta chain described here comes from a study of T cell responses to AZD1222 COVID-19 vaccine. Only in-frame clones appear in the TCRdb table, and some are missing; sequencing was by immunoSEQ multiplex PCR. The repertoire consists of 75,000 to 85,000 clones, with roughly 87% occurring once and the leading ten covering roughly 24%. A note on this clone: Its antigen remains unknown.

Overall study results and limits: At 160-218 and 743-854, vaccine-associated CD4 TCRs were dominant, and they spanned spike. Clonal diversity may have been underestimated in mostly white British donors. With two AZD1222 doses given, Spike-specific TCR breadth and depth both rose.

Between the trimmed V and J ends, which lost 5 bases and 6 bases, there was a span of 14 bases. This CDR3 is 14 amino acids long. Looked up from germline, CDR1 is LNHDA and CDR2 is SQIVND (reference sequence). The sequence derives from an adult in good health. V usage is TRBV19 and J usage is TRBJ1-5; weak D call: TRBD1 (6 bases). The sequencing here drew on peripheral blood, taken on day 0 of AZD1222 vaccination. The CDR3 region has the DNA TGTGCCAGTAGTCTCAGGGGCTCGGGTCAGCCCCAGCATTTT. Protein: CASSLRGSGQPQHF.